This record looks at one T cell receptor (beta chain) sequence and its context. CDR3 size: 14 residues. Germline-derived CDR1 and CDR2 are SEHNR and FQNEAQ (reference sequence). The V and J ends lost 1 base and 6 bases respectively, with 10 bases between them. The method was immunoSEQ multiplex PCR; TCRdb's version includes in-frame clones alone and lacks a portion of them. The sample carries approximately 100,000 clones, 80% to 90% recorded once. This entry comes from a study of blood T cell repertoires in COVID-19. Study overall: Acute and convalescent COVID-19 samples came from the United States, Italy and Spain. Sources were T cells, B-cell-depleted T cells, or PBMCs; the material itself was cDNA or gDNA.

The TCR sequence derives from a human donor with acute or convalescent COVID-19. The donor label of this sample is uncertain. The sequenced sample was peripheral blood. The rearrangement uses TRBV7-9 and TRBJ2-1, with D possibly being TRBD1 (7 bases). CDR3 protein: CASSLGQGGNEQFF. CDR3 coding DNA: TGTGCCAGCAGCTTAGGCCAGGGGGGCAATGAGCAGTTCTTC.